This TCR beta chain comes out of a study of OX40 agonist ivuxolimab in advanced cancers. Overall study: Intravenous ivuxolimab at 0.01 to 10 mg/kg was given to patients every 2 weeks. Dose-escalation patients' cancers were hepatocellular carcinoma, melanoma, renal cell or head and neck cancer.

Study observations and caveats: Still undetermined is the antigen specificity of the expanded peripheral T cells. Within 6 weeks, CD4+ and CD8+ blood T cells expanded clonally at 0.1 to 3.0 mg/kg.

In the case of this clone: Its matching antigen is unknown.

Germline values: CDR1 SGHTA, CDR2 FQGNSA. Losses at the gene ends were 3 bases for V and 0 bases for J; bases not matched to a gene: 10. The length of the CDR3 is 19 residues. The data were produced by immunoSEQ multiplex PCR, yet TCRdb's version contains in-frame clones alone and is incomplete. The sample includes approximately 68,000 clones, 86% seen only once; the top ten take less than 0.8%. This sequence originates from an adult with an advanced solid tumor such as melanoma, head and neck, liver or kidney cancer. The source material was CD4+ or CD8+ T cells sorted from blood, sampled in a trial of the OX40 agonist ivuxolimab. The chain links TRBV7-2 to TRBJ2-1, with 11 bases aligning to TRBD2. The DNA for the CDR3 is TGTGCCAGCAGCTTCACTAGCGGGGGCCTCCTTAGCTCCTACAATGAGCAGTTCTTC. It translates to CASSFTSGGLLSSYNEQFF.